These 21 T cell receptor beta chains were sequenced from one sample in a study of CD8+ T cells in alopecia areata. Treatment noted: oral pan-JAK inhibitor, 5-10 mg twice daily. Sequencing used cDNA as its template, made by extracting RNA and reverse transcribing it. Using immunoSEQ multiplex PCR, the repertoire was profiled, and TCRdb retains in-frame clones only, with some absent. The sample records about 200,000 clones, about two fifths being singletons. The material was CD4+ T cells sorted from blood, obtained at approximately week 34, from a patient treated with tofacitinib. These receptors came from a human donor with alopecia areata.

The V and J genes are TRBV29-1 and TRBJ1-1; no reliable D call. The CDR3 is 14 amino acids. V shed 4 bases and J shed 1 base, with 13 bases lying between them. Germline CDR1 reads SQVTM; CDR2 reads ANQGSEA. DNA of the CDR3: TGCAGCGTTGTTGGGAGGGCCGCGAACACTGAAGCTTTCTTT. This sequence encodes CSVVGRAANTEAFF.

The chain has TRBV2 and TRBJ2-1, with 9 bases identical to TRBD1. Germline CDR1 is SNHLY and CDR2 is FYNNEI. Trimming cost V 4 bases and J 15 bases; bases outside gene matches: 4. This CDR3 contains 11 residues. The CDR3 loop reads CASSGQGVSFF. CDR3 in DNA: TGTGCCAGCAGTGGACAGGGGGTGTCGTTCTTC.

This clone turned up a few times. This chain joins TRBV7-9 and TRBJ2-5; 7 bases are shared with TRBD2. This CDR3 contains 13 residues. Trimming removed 5 bases from V and 5 bases from J; junction bases left unmatched: 5. The germline gives CDR1 SEHNR, CDR2 FQNEAQ (reference sequence). The CDR3 sequence: CASSRTSMETQYF. For the CDR3, the DNA is TGTGCCAGCAGCCGGACTAGTATGGAGACCCAGTACTTC.

The chain links TRBV15 to TRBJ1-2; D possibly corresponds to TRBD1 (5 bases). Germline V CDR1 and CDR2: LNHNV, YYDKDF (reference sequence). The CDR3 has 14 amino acids. The germline V and J ends were trimmed by 5 bases and 4 bases, with 14 bases remaining between them. The CDR3, as DNA: TGTGCCACCAGCCTCCCGGGACTGATCTATGGCTACACCTTC. Translation gives CATSLPGLIYGYTF.

The sample holds a few counts of this clone. The chain joins TRBV30 to TRBJ1-5; D is perhaps TRBD1 (5 bases). There are 14 residues in the CDR3. Germline CDR1 reads GTSNPN; CDR2 reads SVGIG (reference sequence). The V gene lost 1 base and the J gene lost 7 bases, with 14 bases spanning the gap. CDR3 DNA sequence: TGTGCCTGGAGTGAGGGCAGGGTTGAACAGCCCCAGCATTTT. This encodes CAWSEGRVEQPQHF.

The genes are TRBV6-5 and TRBJ2-2; D is perhaps TRBD2 (5 bases). Germline values: CDR1 MNHEY, CDR2 SVGAGI. The CDR3 spans 15 residues. V lost 6 bases to trimming and J lost 4 bases, with 15 bases between them. The CDR3 protein is CASSQKGRGTGELFF. As DNA, the CDR3 is TGTGCCAGCAGCCAGAAAGGACGGGGCACCGGGGAGCTGTTTTTT.

The chain recombines TRBV30 with TRBJ1-1, with D possibly TRBD1 on 6 matching bases. Germline assignment: CDR1 GTSNPN and CDR2 SVGIG (reference sequence). V dropped 0 bases and J dropped 8 bases, with 13 bases sitting between them. This CDR3 spans 13 amino acids. The CDR3 DNA reads TGTGCCTGGAGTGTCCGGGGGCCCAGGGAAGCTTTCTTT. Its protein product is CAWSVRGPREAFF.

The chain recombines TRBV30 with TRBJ1-2; D gene unclear. The CDR3 loop spans 13 amino acids. Trimming left V 0 bases short and J 8 bases short, with 13 bases between. CDR1 and CDR2 (germline): GTSNPN, SVGIG (reference sequence). The CDR3 nucleotides are TGTGCCTGGAGTGTGTCCAATGGTAAAGGCTACACCTTC. Its protein product is CAWSVSNGKGYTF.

The chain employs TRBV27 and TRBJ2-7; 7 bases are a match to TRBD1. Germline V gene data show CDR1 as MNHEY and CDR2 as SMNVEV (reference sequence). The CDR3 consists of 14 residues. The V segment lost 6 bases and the J segment 2 bases; nucleotides outside the gene matches: 7. The CDR3 spells CASSPGQYTYEQYF. The CDR3 DNA sequence: TGTGCCAGCAGCCCGGGACAGTATACCTACGAGCAGTACTTC.

The rearrangement joins TRBV29-1 to TRBJ1-5; 9 nucleotides align to TRBD1. The CDR3 runs to 13 residues. V was pared by 3 bases and J by 5 bases, with 2 bases of the junction left unmatched. The germline V gene encodes CDR1 SQVTM and CDR2 ANQGSEA. The CDR3 DNA is TGCAGCGTTGAGGGGGACAGGGATCAGCCCCAGCATTTT. It is translated as CSVEGDRDQPQHF.

The chain couples TRBV5-4 to TRBJ2-5; 9 bases map to TRBD2. V dropped 3 bases and J dropped 5; count of bases not matched to a gene: 8. Germline CDR1 and CDR2: SGHNT and YYREEE (reference sequence). The length of the CDR3 is 15 residues. The CDR3 protein is CASSSPGLASETQYF. In DNA, the CDR3 is TGTGCCAGCAGCTCGCCGGGACTAGCATCGGAGACCCAGTACTTC.

The J gene is TRBJ1-4, the V gene TRBV4-1, with D possibly TRBD1 on 6 matching bases. The germline V gene has CDR1 MGHRA and CDR2 YSYEKL. The V and J ends lost 5 bases and 7 bases respectively, with 17 bases between them. There are 15 residues in the CDR3. The CDR3, as DNA: TGCGCCAGCAGCGGTAGCGGGACACCCTCTGAAAAACTGTTTTTT. Translation gives CASSGSGTPSEKLFF.

V usage is TRBV10-3 and J usage is TRBJ2-7, with no clear D. This CDR3 is built from 13 residues. V was clipped by 2 bases and J by 4 bases, with 9 bases between them. Germline CDR1 ENHRY, CDR2 SYGVKD. Written as DNA, the CDR3 is TGTGCCATCAGTGAGGGACCTCAGTACGAGCAGTACTTC. Its translation: CAISEGPQYEQYF.

The rearrangement links TRBV27 to TRBJ2-7; 8 positions agree with TRBD1. After removal of 6 bases from V and 3 bases from J, the junction contained 4 bases not matched to a gene. Germline V CDR1 and CDR2: MNHEY, SMNVEV (reference sequence). The CDR3 covers 13 residues. The DNA for the CDR3 is TGTGCCAGCAGGCGGGGACAGGACTACGAGCAGTACTTC. Amino acid sequence: CASRRGQDYEQYF.

A few counts support this clone. CDR3 sequence reads: CATSRDKGANYGYTF. Written as DNA, the CDR3 is TGTGCCACCAGCAGAGATAAGGGAGCTAACTATGGCTACACCTTC. The V call is TRBV15, the J call TRBJ1-2; the D is unclear. The CDR3 loop spans 15 amino acids. Per germline, CDR1 LNHNV and CDR2 YYDKDF (reference sequence). V lost 0 bases to trimming and J lost 0 bases, with 8 bases between them.

The J gene is TRBJ1-2, the V gene TRBV30; D may be TRBD1 (6 bases). Germline values: CDR1 GTSNPN, CDR2 SVGIG (reference sequence). V shed 0 bases and J shed 14 bases, with 22 bases lying between them. The length of the CDR3 is 14 residues. CDR3 in amino acids: CAWSVQGAPQRGTF. For the CDR3, the DNA is TGTGCCTGGAGTGTACAGGGAGCACCCCAACGCGGTACCTTC.

V gene TRBV7-9 combines with J gene TRBJ2-7; 13 nucleotides align to TRBD2. This CDR3 spans 14 amino acids. The germline V gene has CDR1 SEHNR and CDR2 FQNEAQ (reference sequence). The V and J ends lost 5 bases and 3 bases, in that order; junction bases with no gene match: 1. CDR3 region: CASSRTSGSYEQYF. The CDR3 nucleotides read TGTGCCAGCAGCCGGACTAGCGGGAGCTACGAGCAGTACTTC.

This sequence joins TRBV27 and TRBJ2-7; TRBD1 aligns across 9 bases. This CDR3 has 17 amino acids. V lost 3 bases and J lost 7; bases outside the gene matches: 16. The germline CDR1 and CDR2 sequences are MNHEY and SMNVEV (reference sequence). The CDR3 loop is CASSFGPRQGGSREQYF. The CDR3 DNA reads TGTGCCAGCAGTTTTGGTCCCCGACAGGGGGGGTCGAGGGAGCAGTACTTC.

The chain carries TRBV5-1 and TRBJ2-1, with 10 positions matching TRBD1. From germline, CDR1 is SGHRS and CDR2 YFSETQ. The trim removed 5 bases at V and 1 base at J, leaving 3 bases unmatched. This CDR3 has 15 residues. The chain's CDR3 is CASREGQGSYNEQFF. The CDR3 nucleotides are TGCGCCAGCAGGGAGGGACAGGGGTCCTACAATGAGCAGTTCTTC.

This rearrangement joins TRBV7-2 to TRBJ1-1; D not resolved. The V gene lost 1 base and the J gene lost 3 bases, with 9 bases spanning the gap. The CDR3 extends over 14 amino acids. The germline V gene encodes CDR1 SGHTA and CDR2 FQGNSA. The CDR3 sequence: CASSLGRLDTEAFF. The CDR3 bases are TGTGCCAGCAGCTTAGGTCGGTTGGACACTGAAGCTTTCTTT.

In its sample, this clone was seen a few times. This sequence joins TRBV28 and TRBJ2-3; TRBD2 matches at 8 bases. The V gene's germline CDR1 is MDHEN and CDR2 SYDVKM. The length of the CDR3 is 14 residues. The ends lost 7 bases at V and 1 base at J; junction bases unmatched: 4. CDR3 amino acids: CASKAGVGTDTQYF. The CDR3 DNA reads as TGTGCCAGCAAAGCGGGAGTTGGCACAGATACGCAGTATTTT.